This T cell receptor (beta chain) was recorded in a study of blood T cell repertoires in COVID-19. About the study: Collection of acute and convalescent COVID-19 samples took place in the United States, Italy and Spain.

The method was immunoSEQ multiplex PCR; TCRdb's version includes in-frame clones alone and lacks a portion of them. The sample shows roughly 190,000 clones, 70% to 90% of them seen only once. Trimming removed 2 bases from V and 2 bases from J; junction bases left unmatched: 9. Germline assignment: CDR1 SGHAT and CDR2 FQNNGV. The CDR3 runs 18 residues. This clone rates as hyperexpanded. The sequence was collected from a man aged 60-69 years with active or convalescent COVID-19. Sample: peripheral blood. V is TRBV11-2 and J is TRBJ2-1; 10 bases match TRBD2. The CDR3 DNA reads as TGTGCCAGCAGCTTAATCTTTGGGAGCGGGGGGGCCTACAATGAGCAGTTCTTC. This sequence encodes CASSLIFGSGGAYNEQFF. Complete variable domain (other parts from reference TRBV11-2 and TRBJ2-1): EAGVAQSPRYKIIEKRQSVAFWCNPISGHATLYWYQQILGQGPKLLIQFQNNGVVDDSQLPKDRFSAERLKGVDSTLKIQPAKLEDSAVYLCASSLIFGSGGAYNEQFFGPGTRLTVL.